A selection of T cell receptor beta chains follows, all from one sample in a study of graft-versus-host responses after intestinal transplantation. For these TCRs, the target antigens are not known. Generated by immunoSEQ multiplex PCR, the TCRdb table keeps only in-frame clones and is missing some. The sample has 90,000 to 95,000 clones, approximately 92% seen once. The sequencing used unstimulated CD8+ T cells sorted from spleen or lymph node cells, collected before intestinal transplant. These receptor sequences come from a human donor who received an intestinal transplant. CDR3s include the opening cysteine and the closing phenylalanine or tryptophan. The D gene is left open where the match is weak. Clone size is stated in some rows and not others, as once, few, many or a class when expanded.

D	V	J	size	DNA	CDR3
.	TRBV4-3	TRBJ1-2	.	TGCGCCAGCAGCCTTTACAAAAGTAACTATGGCTACACCTTC	CASSLYKSNYGYTF
.	TRBV27	TRBJ2-1	.	TGTGCCAGCAGTGGGGGGGCACATGAGCAGTTCTTC	CASSGGAHEQFF
.	TRBV19	TRBJ1-5	.	TGTGCCAGTACCGACAGTAATCAGCCCCAGCATTTT	CASTDSNQPQHF
TRBD1	TRBV4-2	TRBJ2-7	.	TGTGCCAGTAAAAGGACAGGGGGTTCCTACGAGCAGTACTTC	CASKRTGGSYEQYF
.	TRBV7-9	TRBJ2-3	few	TGTGCCAGCAGCCCCCTCATAGTTTCAGATACGCAGTATTTT	CASSPLIVSDTQYF
.	TRBV30	TRBJ1-1	.	TGTGCCTGGAGCCTCATGGGGGGAAACACTGAAGCTTTCTTT	CAWSLMGGNTEAFF
.	TRBV27	TRBJ2-5	.	TGTGCCAGCAGTATTACAGGGCCACCCATCCAAGAGACCCAGTACTTC	CASSITGPPIQETQYF
.	TRBV11-2	TRBJ2-1	.	TGTGCCAGCAGCTTAGCGCGGGGGCGCGTTAATGAGCAGTTCTTC	CASSLARGRVNEQFF
TRBD1	TRBV11-1	TRBJ2-5	.	TGTGCCAGCAGCTTAACAGGGGTGGAGACCCAGTACTTC	CASSLTGVETQYF
.	TRBV29-1	TRBJ2-1	.	TGCAGCGTCTCCGAGGACAGCTCCTACAATGAGCAGTTCTTC	CSVSEDSSYNEQFF
.	TRBV28	TRBJ1-4	.	TGTGCCAGCAGTTTGGCAGGGTTCATTGGGCTGTTTTTT	CASSLAGFIGLFF
.	TRBV6-1	TRBJ2-5	.	TGTGCCAGCAGTGAAACTTTCGGGGAGAGAGAGACCCAGTACTTC	CASSETFGERETQYF
.	TRBV13	TRBJ2-7	.	TGTGCCAGCAGCTTTACCAGCGGTTCCTACGAGCAGTACTTC	CASSFTSGSYEQYF
TRBD1	TRBV5-1	TRBJ2-1	.	TGCGCCAGCAGCTTCGGACAGGATCTGTTCTTC	CASSFGQDLFF
TRBD1	TRBV5-6	TRBJ2-7	.	TGTGCCAGCAGCTTGGGGGGACAGGGAGACTACGAGCAGTACTTC	CASSLGGQGDYEQYF
.	TRBV19	TRBJ1-5	.	TGTGCCAGTCAACAGGGTATAGGGCAGCCCCAGCATTTT	CASQQGIGQPQHF
.	TRBV21-1	TRBJ1-2	once	TGTGCCAGCAGCAAACTACAGGGGTGGTGTGGCTACACCTTC	CASSKLQGWCGYTF
TRBD1	TRBV18	TRBJ1-2	.	TGTGCCAGCTCACCCCCGGGACAGGGAGGGCGTGGCTACACCTTC	CASSPPGQGGRGYTF